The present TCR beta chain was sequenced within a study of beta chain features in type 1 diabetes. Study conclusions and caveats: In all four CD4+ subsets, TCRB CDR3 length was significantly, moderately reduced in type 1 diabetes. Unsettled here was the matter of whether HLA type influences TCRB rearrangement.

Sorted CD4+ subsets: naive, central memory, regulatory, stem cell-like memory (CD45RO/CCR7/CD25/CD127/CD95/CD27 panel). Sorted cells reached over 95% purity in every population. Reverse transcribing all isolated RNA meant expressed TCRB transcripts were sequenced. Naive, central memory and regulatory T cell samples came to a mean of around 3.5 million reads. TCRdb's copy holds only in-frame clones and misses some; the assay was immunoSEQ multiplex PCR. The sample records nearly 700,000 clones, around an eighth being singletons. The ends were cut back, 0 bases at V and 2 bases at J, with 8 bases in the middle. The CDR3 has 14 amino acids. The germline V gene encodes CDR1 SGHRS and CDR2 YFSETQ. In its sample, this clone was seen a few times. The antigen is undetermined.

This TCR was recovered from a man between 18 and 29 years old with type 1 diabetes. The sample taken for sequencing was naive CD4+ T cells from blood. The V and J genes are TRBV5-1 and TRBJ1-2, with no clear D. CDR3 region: CASSLEAVNYGYTF. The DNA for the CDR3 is TGCGCCAGCAGCTTGGAGGCGGTAAACTATGGCTACACCTTC.